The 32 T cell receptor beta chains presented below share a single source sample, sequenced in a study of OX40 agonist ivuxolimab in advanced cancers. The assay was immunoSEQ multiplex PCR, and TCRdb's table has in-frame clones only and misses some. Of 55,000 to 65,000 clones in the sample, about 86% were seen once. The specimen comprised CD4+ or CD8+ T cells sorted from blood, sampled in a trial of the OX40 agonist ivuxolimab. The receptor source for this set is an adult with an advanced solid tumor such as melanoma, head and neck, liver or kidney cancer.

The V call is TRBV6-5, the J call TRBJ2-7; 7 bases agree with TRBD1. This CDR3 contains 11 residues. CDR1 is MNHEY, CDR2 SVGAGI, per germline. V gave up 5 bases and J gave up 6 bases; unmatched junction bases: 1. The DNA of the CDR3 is TGTGCCAGCAGTCAGGGGGTCGAGCAGTACTTC. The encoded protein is CASSQGVEQYF.

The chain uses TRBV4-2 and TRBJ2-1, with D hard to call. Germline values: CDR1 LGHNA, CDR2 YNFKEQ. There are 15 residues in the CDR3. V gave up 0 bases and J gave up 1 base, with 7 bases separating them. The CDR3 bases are TGTGCCAGCAGCCAAGATTACAGTTCCTACAATGAGCAGTTCTTC. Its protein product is CASSQDYSSYNEQFF.

In DNA form, the CDR3 reads TGTGCCAGCAGTGAAACGGACAGGTCTGGCTACACCTTC. Translation gives CASSETDRSGYTF. The gene calls are TRBV6-4 and TRBJ1-2; the match to TRBD1 covers 7 bases. The germline gives CDR1 MRHNA, CDR2 SNTAGT. V gave up 3 bases and J gave up 7 bases; unmatched junction bases: 5. CDR3 length: 13 amino acids.

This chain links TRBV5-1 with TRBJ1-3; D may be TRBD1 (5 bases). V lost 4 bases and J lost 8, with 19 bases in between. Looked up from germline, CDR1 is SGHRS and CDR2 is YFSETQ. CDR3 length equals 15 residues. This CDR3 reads CASSAENRGVDTIYF. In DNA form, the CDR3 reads TGCGCCAGCAGCGCGGAGAACCGAGGGGTGGACACCATATATTTT.

The chain's CDR3 is CASSLVVGGQLLEANVLTF. The DNA for the CDR3 is TGTGCCAGCAGCTTAGTAGTGGGGGGACAGCTCTTGGAGGCCAACGTCCTGACTTTC. The J gene is TRBJ2-6, the V gene TRBV11-2; D perhaps matches TRBD1 (7 bases). Trimming pared 1 base from V and 6 bases from J, leaving 22 bases between. Germline CDR1 reads SGHAT; CDR2 reads FQNNGV. This CDR3 is built from 19 residues. The full variable domain, with the rest looked up from reference TRBV11-2 and TRBJ2-6, is EAGVAQSPRYKIIEKRQSVAFWCNPISGHATLYWYQQILGQGPKLLIQFQNNGVVDDSQLPKDRFSAERLKGVDSTLKIQPAKLEDSAVYLCASSLVVGGQLLEANVLTFGAGSRLTVL.

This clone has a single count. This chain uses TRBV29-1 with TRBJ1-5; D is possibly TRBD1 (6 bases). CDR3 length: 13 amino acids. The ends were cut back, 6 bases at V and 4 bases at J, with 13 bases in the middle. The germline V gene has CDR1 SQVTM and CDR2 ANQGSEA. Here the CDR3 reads CSVSGQPNQPQHF. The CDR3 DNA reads TGCAGCGTCTCCGGACAGCCTAATCAGCCCCAGCATTTT.

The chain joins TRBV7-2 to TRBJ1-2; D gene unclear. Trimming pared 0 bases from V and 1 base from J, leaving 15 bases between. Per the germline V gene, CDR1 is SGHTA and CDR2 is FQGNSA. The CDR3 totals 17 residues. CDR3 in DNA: TGTGCCAGCAGCTTAGCCATCGTCGGGCGGGATAACTATGGCTACACCTTC. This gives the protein CASSLAIVGRDNYGYTF.

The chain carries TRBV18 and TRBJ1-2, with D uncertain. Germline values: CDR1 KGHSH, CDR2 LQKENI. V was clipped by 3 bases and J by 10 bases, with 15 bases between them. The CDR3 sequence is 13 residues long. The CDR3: CASSPRAPLDYTF. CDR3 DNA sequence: TGTGCCAGCTCACCCCGGGCTCCTCTGGACTACACCTTC.

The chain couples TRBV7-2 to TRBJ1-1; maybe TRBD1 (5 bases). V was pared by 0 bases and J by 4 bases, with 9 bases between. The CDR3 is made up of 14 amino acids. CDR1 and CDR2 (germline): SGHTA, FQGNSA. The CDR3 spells CASSLAGPGTEAFF. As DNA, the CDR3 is TGTGCCAGCAGCTTAGCGGGACCAGGCACTGAAGCTTTCTTT.

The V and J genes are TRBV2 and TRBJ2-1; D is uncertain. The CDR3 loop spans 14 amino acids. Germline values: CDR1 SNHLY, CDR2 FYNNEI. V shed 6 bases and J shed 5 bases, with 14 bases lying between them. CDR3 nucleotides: TGTGCCAGCAGGCTCTCACCCTCGAACAATGAGCAGTTCTTC. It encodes CASRLSPSNNEQFF.

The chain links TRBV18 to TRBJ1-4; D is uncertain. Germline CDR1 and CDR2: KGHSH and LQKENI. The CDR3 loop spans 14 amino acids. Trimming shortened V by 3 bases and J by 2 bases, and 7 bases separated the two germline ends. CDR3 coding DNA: TGTGCCAGCTCACCGGGCGTTACTAATGAAAAACTGTTTTTT. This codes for CASSPGVTNEKLFF.

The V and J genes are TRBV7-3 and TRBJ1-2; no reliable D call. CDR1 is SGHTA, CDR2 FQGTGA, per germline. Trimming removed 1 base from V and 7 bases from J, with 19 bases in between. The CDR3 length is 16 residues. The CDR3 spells CASSLSSGSNNGGYTF. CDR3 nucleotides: TGTGCCAGCAGCTTAAGTAGCGGCAGTAACAATGGTGGCTACACCTTC. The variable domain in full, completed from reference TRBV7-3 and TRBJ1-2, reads GAGVSQTPSNKVTEKGKYVELRCDPISGHTALYWYRQSLGQGPEFLIYFQGTGAADDSGLPNDRFFAVRPEGSVSTLKIQRTERGDSAVYLCASSLSSGSNNGGYTFGSGTRLTVV.

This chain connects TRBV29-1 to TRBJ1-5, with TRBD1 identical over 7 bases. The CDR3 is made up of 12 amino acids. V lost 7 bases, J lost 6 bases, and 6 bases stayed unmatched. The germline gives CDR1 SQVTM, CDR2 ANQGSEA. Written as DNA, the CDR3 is TGCAGCGCTATGACAGGGAGTCAGCCCCAGCATTTT. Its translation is CSAMTGSQPQHF.

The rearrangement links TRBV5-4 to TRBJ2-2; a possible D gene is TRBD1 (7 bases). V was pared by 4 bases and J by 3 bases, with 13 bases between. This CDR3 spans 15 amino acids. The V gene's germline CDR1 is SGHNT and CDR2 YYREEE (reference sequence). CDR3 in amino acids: CASSRPRGDTGELFF. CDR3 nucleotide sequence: TGTGCCAGCAGCCGCCCCAGGGGGGACACCGGGGAGCTGTTTTTT.

The CDR3 region is CASSLVTRGPGDTQYF. CDR3 in DNA: TGTGCCAGCAGCTTAGTGACTAGGGGGCCGGGGGATACGCAGTATTTT. This chain links TRBV11-1 with TRBJ2-3; D possibly corresponds to TRBD1 (7 bases). The germline gives CDR1 SGHAT, CDR2 FQDESV (reference sequence). V lost 1 base and J 6 bases, leaving 17 bases between the germline ends. CDR3 length: 16 residues.

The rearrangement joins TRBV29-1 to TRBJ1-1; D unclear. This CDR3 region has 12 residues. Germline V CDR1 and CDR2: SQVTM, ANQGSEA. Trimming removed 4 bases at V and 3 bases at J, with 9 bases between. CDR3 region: CSVGRMYTEAFF. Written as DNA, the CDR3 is TGCAGCGTTGGCAGGATGTACACTGAAGCTTTCTTT.

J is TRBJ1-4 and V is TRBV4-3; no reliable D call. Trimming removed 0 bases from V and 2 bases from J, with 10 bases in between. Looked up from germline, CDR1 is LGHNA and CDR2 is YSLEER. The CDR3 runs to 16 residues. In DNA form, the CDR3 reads TGCGCCAGCAGCCAAGATCCCCCGGGGACTAATGAAAAACTGTTTTTT. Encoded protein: CASSQDPPGTNEKLFF.

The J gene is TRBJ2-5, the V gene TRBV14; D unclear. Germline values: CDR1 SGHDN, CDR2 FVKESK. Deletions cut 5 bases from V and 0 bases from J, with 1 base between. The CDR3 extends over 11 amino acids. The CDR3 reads CASSYQETQYF. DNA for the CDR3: TGTGCCAGCAGCTACCAAGAGACCCAGTACTTC. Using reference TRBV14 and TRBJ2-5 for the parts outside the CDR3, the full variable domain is EAGVTQFPSHSVIEKGQTVTLRCDPISGHDNLYWYRRVMGKEIKFLLHFVKESKQDESGMPNNRFLAERTGGTYSTLKVQPAELEDSGVYFCASSYQETQYFGPGTRLLVL.

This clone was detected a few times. CDR3 sequence reads: CASRGGQVDYGYTF. Written as DNA, the CDR3 is TGTGCCAGCAGGGGGGGACAGGTAGACTATGGCTACACCTTC. The chain recombines TRBV9 with TRBJ1-2; 8 bases align to TRBD1. The junction had 6 bases not matched to a gene; V was cut back by 5 bases and J by 3 bases. This CDR3 has 14 residues. CDR1 and CDR2 (germline): SGDLS, YYNGEE.

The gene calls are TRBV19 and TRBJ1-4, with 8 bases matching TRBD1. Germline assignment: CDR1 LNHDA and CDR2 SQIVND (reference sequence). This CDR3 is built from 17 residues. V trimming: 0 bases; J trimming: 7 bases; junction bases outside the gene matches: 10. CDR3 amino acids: CASSIDFGRTGLEKLFF. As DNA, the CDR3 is TGTGCCAGTAGTATAGATTTTGGGCGGACAGGGCTTGAAAAACTGTTTTTT. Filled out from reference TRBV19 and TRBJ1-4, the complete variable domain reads DGGITQSPKYLFRKEGQNVTLSCEQNLNHDAMYWYRQDPGQGLRLIYYSQIVNDFQKGDIAEGYSVSREKKESFPLTVTSAQKNPTAFYLCASSIDFGRTGLEKLFFGSGTQLSVL.

DNA for the CDR3: TGTGCCTGGAGTGCCCACCACCGGGGGGAGACCCAGTACTTC. Its translation: CAWSAHHRGETQYF. The chain recombines TRBV30 with TRBJ2-5, with a possible D match to TRBD2 (6 bases). Looked up from germline, CDR1 is GTSNPN and CDR2 is SVGIG (reference sequence). This CDR3 comprises 14 residues. With 1 base removed from V and 5 bases from J, the gap between germline ends came to 14 bases.

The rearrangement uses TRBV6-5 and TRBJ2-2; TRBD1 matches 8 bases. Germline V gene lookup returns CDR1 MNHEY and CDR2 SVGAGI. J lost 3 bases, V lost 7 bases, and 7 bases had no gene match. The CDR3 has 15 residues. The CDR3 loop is CASNPLDRDTGELFF. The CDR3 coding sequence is TGTGCCAGCAATCCTCTGGACAGGGACACCGGGGAGCTGTTTTTT.

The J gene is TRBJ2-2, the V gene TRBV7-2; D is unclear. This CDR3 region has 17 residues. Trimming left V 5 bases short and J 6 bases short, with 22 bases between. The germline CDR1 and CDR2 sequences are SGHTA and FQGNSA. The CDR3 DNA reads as TGTGCCAGCAGCCCGTACGTTGGCAGGCAGCAACCCGGGGAGCTGTTTTTT. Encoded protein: CASSPYVGRQQPGELFF.

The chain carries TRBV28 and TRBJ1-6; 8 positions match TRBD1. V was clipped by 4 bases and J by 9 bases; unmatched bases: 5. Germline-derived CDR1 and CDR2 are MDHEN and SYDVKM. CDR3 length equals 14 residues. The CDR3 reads CASSSGTGRSPLHF. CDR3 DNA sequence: TGTGCCAGCAGTTCCGGGACAGGCCGTTCACCCCTCCACTTT.

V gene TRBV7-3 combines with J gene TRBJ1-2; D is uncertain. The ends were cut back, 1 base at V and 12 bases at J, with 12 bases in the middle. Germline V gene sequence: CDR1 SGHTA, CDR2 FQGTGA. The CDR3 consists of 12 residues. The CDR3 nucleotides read TGTGCCAGCAGCTTAAAAGGGTCGGCCGACACCTTC. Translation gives CASSLKGSADTF.

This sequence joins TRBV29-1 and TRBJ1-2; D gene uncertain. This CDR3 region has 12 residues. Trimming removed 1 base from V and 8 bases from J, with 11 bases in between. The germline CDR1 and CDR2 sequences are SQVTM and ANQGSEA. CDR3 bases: TGCAGCGTTGAAGTACAGCAACGAGGCTACACCTTC. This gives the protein CSVEVQQRGYTF. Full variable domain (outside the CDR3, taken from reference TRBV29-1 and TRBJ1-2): SAVISQKPSRDICQRGTSLTIQCQVDSQVTMMFWYRQQPGQSLTLIATANQGSEATYESGFVIDKFPISRPNLTFSTLTVSNMSPEDSSIYLCSVEVQQRGYTFGSGTRLTVV.

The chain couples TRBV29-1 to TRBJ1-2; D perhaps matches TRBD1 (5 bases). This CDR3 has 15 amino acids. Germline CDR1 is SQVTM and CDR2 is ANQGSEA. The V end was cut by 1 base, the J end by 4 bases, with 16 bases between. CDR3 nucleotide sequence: TGCAGCGTTGAAGGGACACAGACCCAATTCTATGGCTACACCTTC. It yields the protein CSVEGTQTQFYGYTF.

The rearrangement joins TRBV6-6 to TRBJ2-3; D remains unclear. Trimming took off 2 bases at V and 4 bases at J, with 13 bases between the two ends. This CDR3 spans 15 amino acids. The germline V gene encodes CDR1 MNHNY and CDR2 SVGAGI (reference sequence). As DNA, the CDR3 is TGTGCCAGCAGTTACCCCTGGGGTGGCGCAGATACGCAGTATTTT. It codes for CASSYPWGGADTQYF.

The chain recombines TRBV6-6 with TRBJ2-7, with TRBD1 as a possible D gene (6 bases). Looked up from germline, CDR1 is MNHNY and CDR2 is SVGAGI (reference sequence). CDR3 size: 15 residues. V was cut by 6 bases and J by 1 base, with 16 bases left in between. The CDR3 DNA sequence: TGTGCCAGCAGGGGATCGGTGGGGGCTTCCTACGAGCAGTACTTC. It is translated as CASRGSVGASYEQYF.

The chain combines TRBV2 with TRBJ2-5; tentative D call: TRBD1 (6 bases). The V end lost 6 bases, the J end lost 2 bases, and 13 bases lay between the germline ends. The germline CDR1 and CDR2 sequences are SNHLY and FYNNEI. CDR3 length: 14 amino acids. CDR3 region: CASSTQGLQETQYF. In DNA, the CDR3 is TGTGCCAGCAGCACACAGGGTTTACAAGAGACCCAGTACTTC.

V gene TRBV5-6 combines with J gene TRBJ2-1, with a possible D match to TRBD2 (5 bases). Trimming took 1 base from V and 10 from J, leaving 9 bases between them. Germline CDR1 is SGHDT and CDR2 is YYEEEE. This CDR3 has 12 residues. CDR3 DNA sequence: TGTGCCAGCAGCTTGTGGAAGCGGGAGCAGTTCTTC. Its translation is CASSLWKREQFF.

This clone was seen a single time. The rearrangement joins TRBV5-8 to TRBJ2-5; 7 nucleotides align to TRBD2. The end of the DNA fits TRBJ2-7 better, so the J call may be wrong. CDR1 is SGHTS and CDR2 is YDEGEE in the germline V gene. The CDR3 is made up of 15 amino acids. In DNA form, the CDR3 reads TGTGCCAGCAGCCTGCCCCAGCGGGGCGCCTACGAGCAGTACTTC. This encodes CASSLPQRGAYEQYF.